This TCR beta chain emerged from a study of molecular identifiers for immune sequencing clone quantification (dated by TCRdb to between 2017 and 2018). At the level of the whole study: For a replicate experiment, RNA from 20,000 or 100,000 naive CD8 T cells was divided into five aliquots, and four of the five aliquots were sequenced. This methods study benchmarked molecular-identifier clustering-based TCR repertoire sequencing (MIDCIRS) and TCR RNA copy counting, using CD8 T cells to do so.

Here is what the overall study found, with its caveats: Naive libraries contained spiked-in Jurkat TCR RNA (around ten copies' worth), which is not part of the donor repertoire. In CMV-specific effector cells, clones with more than 20 RNA copies contained over 99% of molecules, whereas in naive cells such clones contained under 1% of molecules. Highly expanded clone sizes could be underestimated because identical TCR molecules may share a barcode. When barcode sub-clustering was left out, chimeric consensus sequences inflated TCR diversity, with chimeras reaching as high as 47%. Modeling estimated 3 to 3.5 recovered TCR RNA copies per cell, compared with about 9.8 by digital PCR, which implies about 32% capture efficiency. Spiked-in Jurkat TCR RNA equivalent to a single cell was reported to be detectable even among approximately 900,000 naive CD8 T cells.

The germline V gene (reference sequence) gives CDR1 as GTSNPN and CDR2 as SVGIG. Trimming accounts for 4 bases at V and 6 bases at J, while the number of junction bases matched to no gene is 6. Including cysteine and phenylalanine, the CDR3 has 12 amino acids. Only the CDR3 DNA stays, 36 bases, in frame from base 1. Libraries of naive CD8 T cells were built from anywhere between roughly 17,000 and 1,000,000 sorted cells, with 10%, 30% or 50% of the purified RNA used. Naive CD8 T cells were FACS-sorted as CD8+CD4-CCR7+CD45RA+ on a BD FACSAria II into RLT Plus buffer. To test detection sensitivity, Jurkat RNA equal to ten TCR copies was added to samples of about 17,000-1,100,000 naive CD8 T cells. Enrichment of CD8 T cells was done with RosetteSep CD8+ T Cell Enrichment Cocktail plus Ficoll-Paque, and ACK red cell lysis came afterward. The method behind the library was PCR. Sequencing relied on an Illumina HiSeq 4000. Bulk TCR libraries were made following a previously described method, with the TCR primers given in Table S5. Total RNA was purified with the Qiagen AllPrep DNA/RNA kit. Before any analysis, reads coming from multiple sequencing runs of the same library were combined into one pool. The authors' analysis ran thus. Only reads with exact TCR constant sequence were kept, trimmed to 150 nt, and grouped by their 12-nt molecular barcodes. Reads within each barcode group were sub-clustered using a 15% Levenshtein threshold, and quality-weighted consensus sequences were constructed for each RNA molecule. Non-functional sequences were excluded, and lower-count sequences lying one edit away from another sequence were also excluded. On the basis of fitting two negative binomial distributions, barcode sub-clusters with fewer than 20% of the maximum read count were discarded. In-frame beta chains were kept once TCRdb had trimmed the public reads at Q25 with fastp and called clones with MiXCR. Here each entry gathers all rows of one CDR3 protein and keeps the most common genes and DNA. The V and J calls here are based on TCRdb, not the publication. This sample gives about 320,000 distinct CDR3 sequences in total; about a fifth of them show up just once. The top ten clonotypes cover approximately 0.85% of the sample.

There are many counts of this clonotype. This clone's antigen is unknown. No base qualities exist here, and no much larger clone lies one base off it. In this chain, TRBV30 is recombined with TRBJ2-7, and TRBD2 aligns with 7 junction nucleotides. This receptor was taken from a human donor in good health. Some libraries in this study had Jurkat cell RNA spiked in. Sequences were obtained from naive CD8+ T cells from blood, with Jurkat cell RNA spiked in. In the paper's terms, the cell subset or site label means: FACS-sorted CD8+CD4-CCR7+CD45RA+ naive T cells. The DNA sequence follows: TGTGCCTGGAATGGGGGGGTCGCCGAGCAGTACTTC. It translates to CAWNGGVAEQYF.